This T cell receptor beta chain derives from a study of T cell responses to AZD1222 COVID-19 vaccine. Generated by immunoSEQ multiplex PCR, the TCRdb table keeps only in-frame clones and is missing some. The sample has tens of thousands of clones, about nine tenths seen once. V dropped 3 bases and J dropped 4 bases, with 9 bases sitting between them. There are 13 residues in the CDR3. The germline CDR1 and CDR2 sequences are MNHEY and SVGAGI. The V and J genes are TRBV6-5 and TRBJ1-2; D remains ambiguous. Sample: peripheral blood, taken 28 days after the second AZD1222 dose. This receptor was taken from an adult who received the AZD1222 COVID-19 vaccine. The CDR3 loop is CASSYGRSYGYTF. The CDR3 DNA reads TGTGCCAGCAGTTATGGAAGGAGCTATGGCTACACCTTC.